This TCR beta chain originates from a study of neurological immune-mediated disorders. Study-level points and caveats: Sharing of CDR3 amino acid sequences among expanded clones across subjects was absent, suggesting private repertoires in all groups. Falling below healthy controls, multiple sclerosis showed the least TCR clonal expansion, while HTLV-1-associated myelopathy showed the most.

Every sequencing run returned over 170 million TCR-beta sequences, which were derived from 15-18 subjects. TCRdb called the 5' RACE reads again in MiXCR, with one record for every CDR3 protein. The sample gives under 40,000 distinct CDR3 sequences, roughly 15% of which show up once; more than 20% is in the top ten. In this sample, this clonotype turned up many times. Its specificity is not known. The CDR3 covers 14 residues. The germline gives CDR1 LNHDA, CDR2 SQIVND (reference sequence). After removal of 6 bases from V and 2 bases from J, the junction contained 5 bases not matched to a gene. The chain uses TRBV19 and TRBJ1-1; 8 bases are a match to TRBD1. The receptor's source is a woman in her 50s with HTLV-1-associated myelopathy (HAM/TSP). The sequenced sample was PBMCs. CDR3 sequence: CASRRTGSNTEAFF. The CDR3 coding sequence is TGTGCCAGTAGAAGGACAGGGAGTAACACTGAAGCTTTCTTT.